One sample yielded the 24 T cell receptor beta chains listed below, sequenced in a study of T-cell memory formation after mild COVID-19. From the 5' RACE reads, TCRdb called clonotypes with MiXCR, one entry per CDR3 protein. This table has 250,000 to 350,000 distinct CDR3 sequences, around 15% appearing once. Sequenced material: PBMCs or a T cell subset sorted from them (not recorded which). The receptors were sampled from a man between 18 and 35 years old who had mild COVID-19 (a few samples of this study predate the infection). Cell type and time point are not known.

This clonotype was observed at least ten times. The genes are TRBV5-1 and TRBJ2-3, with 9 bases that match TRBD2. The trim removed 4 bases at V and 6 bases at J, leaving 18 bases unmatched. The germline V gene has CDR1 SGHRS and CDR2 YFSETQ. The CDR3 runs 18 residues. The CDR3 sequence is CASSGVIAGAPELDTQYF. The CDR3 region has the DNA TGCGCCAGCAGCGGGGTAATAGCGGGGGCCCCCGAGTTGGATACGCAGTATTTT.

The CDR3, as DNA: TGTGCCAGCAGCTTACAGATTGGCGAGCAGTACTTC. Translation gives CASSLQIGEQYF. J is TRBJ2-7 and V is TRBV7-8; no reliable D call. The CDR3 contains 12 residues. V shed 2 bases and J shed 6 bases, with 8 bases lying between them. The germline V gene has CDR1 SGHVS and CDR2 FQNEAQ.

This clonotype appeared a few times. This chain connects TRBV20-1 to TRBJ1-5; tentatively, D is TRBD1 (5 bases). The V end was cut by 3 bases, the J end by 2 bases, with 23 bases between. The CDR3 loop spans 18 amino acids. From germline, CDR1 is DFQATT and CDR2 SNEGSKA (reference sequence). The CDR3 nucleotides are TGCAGTGCTAGTTTAAGAGACCCCTGGGGGGTCGGCAATCAGCCCCAGCATTTT. This gives the protein CSASLRDPWGVGNQPQHF.

The table lists this clonotype with many counts. The rearrangement uses TRBV20-1 and TRBJ1-1; D is perhaps TRBD1 (6 bases). The CDR3 runs 15 residues. CDR1 is DFQATT, CDR2 SNEGSKA, per germline (reference sequence). V was clipped by 4 bases and J by 14 bases, with 29 bases between them. The DNA for the CDR3 is TGCAGTGCTAAGACCCGGGACAATATCCCGAAATGGTGCTTCTTT. Protein sequence: CSAKTRDNIPKWCFF.

The chain employs TRBV2 and TRBJ2-7; 9 bases are a match to TRBD2. V lost 6 bases and J lost 2; bases outside the gene matches: 2. The CDR3 runs to 13 residues. Germline V gene lookup returns CDR1 SNHLY and CDR2 FYNNEI. CDR3 protein: CASRRLAAYEQYV. The CDR3 DNA sequence: TGTGCCAGCAGGAGACTAGCGGCCTACGAGCAGTACGTC.

A single count supports this clonotype. The CDR3, as DNA: TGCGCCAGCAGCTTACCGACTAGCTACACAGATACGCAGTATTTT. This translates into CASSLPTSYTDTQYF. This chain joins TRBV5-1 and TRBJ2-3; 7 bases are a match to TRBD2. Per germline, CDR1 SGHRS and CDR2 YFSETQ. V lost 2 bases, J lost 2 bases, and 5 bases stayed unmatched. The CDR3 length is 15 residues.

The chain recombines TRBV5-1 with TRBJ1-1; no definite D call. CDR1 SGHRS and CDR2 YFSETQ come from the germline V gene. The CDR3 runs 13 residues. The V gene lost 2 bases and the J gene lost 4 bases, with 9 bases spanning the gap. The CDR3 region is CASSFYRGTEAFF. CDR3 bases: TGCGCCAGCAGCTTTTACCGGGGCACTGAAGCTTTCTTT.

This clonotype appeared a few times. The rearrangement links TRBV7-2 to TRBJ1-5; 7 nucleotides align to TRBD1. The J segment lost 2 bases and the V segment lost 2 bases, leaving 3 bases of the junction unmatched. The CDR3 has 15 amino acids. Germline CDR1 and CDR2: SGHTA and FQGNSA. The DNA of the CDR3 is TGTGCCAGCAGCTTATGGACAGGTGGCAATCAGCCCCAGCATTTT. Translated, it gives CASSLWTGGNQPQHF.

The rearrangement links TRBV20-1 to TRBJ2-1; 8 bases are shared with TRBD1. The germline CDR1 and CDR2 sequences are DFQATT and SNEGSKA (reference sequence). With V trimmed by 6 bases and J by 7 bases, 5 bases remained unmatched. This CDR3 has 12 amino acids. CDR3: CSALTGANEQFF. The CDR3 DNA reads TGCAGTGCCCTGACAGGGGCTAATGAGCAGTTCTTC.

J is TRBJ2-7 and V is TRBV11-2; 8 bases align to TRBD2. This CDR3 has 14 residues. The V segment lost 6 bases and the J segment 1 base; nucleotides outside the gene matches: 5. Germline CDR1 SGHAT, CDR2 FQNNGV. The CDR3 bases are TGTGCCAGCAGATCGCAGCGGGGGTCCTACGAGCAGTACTTC. Translation: CASRSQRGSYEQYF.

The rearrangement uses TRBV27 and TRBJ2-2, with D tentatively TRBD1 (5 bases). The CDR3 contains 16 residues. Trimming cost V 7 bases and J 0 bases, with 15 bases left between them. In germline, CDR1 is MNHEY, CDR2 SMNVEV (reference sequence). The CDR3 nucleotides are TGTGCCAGCACCCGGACAAGCCAACCGAACACCGGGGAGCTGTTTTTT. As protein: CASTRTSQPNTGELFF.

This CDR3 reads CASSPGGQAVKQFF. The CDR3 DNA sequence: TGTGCCAGCAGCCCCGGGGGTCAAGCGGTAAAGCAGTTCTTC. The chain couples TRBV11-2 to TRBJ2-1; possible D gene TRBD2, 6 bases. V was pared by 5 bases and J by 11 bases, with 19 bases between. From germline, CDR1 is SGHAT and CDR2 FQNNGV. CDR3 length: 14 amino acids.

This rearrangement joins TRBV7-9 to TRBJ2-3; D may be TRBD1 or TRBD2 (5 bases each). CDR3 length: 14 amino acids. With 5 bases removed from V and 5 bases from J, the gap between germline ends came to 14 bases. Germline V gene sequence: CDR1 SEHNR, CDR2 FQNEAQ (reference sequence). The CDR3 sequence: CASSPWGEGDTQYF. In nucleotides, the CDR3 is TGTGCCAGCAGCCCCTGGGGCGAGGGAGATACGCAGTATTTT.

This clonotype has only a few counts. The rearrangement links TRBV12-3 or TRBV12-4 to TRBJ2-3, with 7 positions matching TRBD1. The V and J ends lost 7 bases and 0 bases, in that order; junction bases with no gene match: 7. This CDR3 is built from 15 residues. Here the CDR3 DNA reads TGTGCCAGCAACCTACAGGGGTTCAGCACAGATACGCAGTATTTT. Protein sequence: CASNLQGFSTDTQYF.

This clonotype was picked up a small number of times. V gene TRBV9 combines with J gene TRBJ1-3, with D possibly TRBD1 on 6 matching bases. The germline V gene encodes CDR1 SGDLS and CDR2 YYNGEE. V lost 0 bases and J lost 2, with 12 bases in between. The CDR3 loop spans 16 amino acids. CDR3: CASSVVGTRTGNTIYF. CDR3 sequence (DNA): TGTGCCAGCAGCGTAGTGGGGACAAGAACTGGAAACACCATATATTTT.

This clonotype has a handful of counts. The chain has TRBV12-5 and TRBJ2-1; TRBD2 matches 9 bases. This CDR3 region has 15 residues. J gave up 5 bases and V 3 bases, and 5 bases lay outside the gene matches. CDR1 is LGHNT and CDR2 is FRNRAP in the germline V gene. CDR3 sequence reads: CASGFASGADNEQFF. CDR3 in DNA: TGTGCTAGTGGTTTTGCTAGCGGGGCCGACAATGAGCAGTTCTTC.

This clonotype was observed a single time. The chain has TRBV5-6 and TRBJ2-7; TRBD1 matches 8 bases. The CDR3 length is 14 residues. V gave up 3 bases and J gave up 4 bases; unmatched junction bases: 6. The V gene's germline CDR1 is SGHDT and CDR2 YYEEEE. CDR3: CASSYGQGNYEQYF. CDR3 DNA sequence: TGTGCCAGCAGCTATGGACAGGGAAATTACGAGCAGTACTTC.

The table lists this clonotype with a few counts. This chain links TRBV6-2 or TRBV6-3 with TRBJ2-7; possibly TRBD1 for D (6 bases). The CDR3 totals 12 residues. Per the germline V gene, CDR1 is MNHEY and CDR2 is SVGEGT. Trimming removed 8 bases from V and 4 bases from J, with 12 bases in between. CDR3 sequence (DNA): TGTGCCAGCGCAGGACAGAAATACGAGCAGTACGTC. This encodes CASAGQKYEQYV.

The chain uses TRBV4-3 and TRBJ2-3; D could derive from TRBD1 or TRBD2 (6 bases each). The CDR3 is made up of 16 amino acids. The ends were cut back, 0 bases at V and 4 bases at J, with 14 bases in the middle. The germline CDR1 and CDR2 sequences are LGHNA and YSLEER. The CDR3 loop is CASSQEWGPGADTQYF. Written as DNA, the CDR3 is TGCGCCAGCAGCCAAGAGTGGGGGCCGGGGGCAGATACGCAGTATTTT.

The table lists this clonotype with a few counts. The chain has TRBV20-1 and TRBJ2-7; perhaps TRBD2 as D (6 bases). The CDR3 length is 14 residues. The germline V gene encodes CDR1 DFQATT and CDR2 SNEGSKA (reference sequence). V was cut by 0 bases and J by 1 base, with 10 bases left in between. The DNA of the CDR3 is TGCAGTGCTAGAGAGGACGGGGGATCCTACGAGCAGTACTTC. This translates into CSAREDGGSYEQYF.

Many counts were recorded for this clonotype. This chain uses TRBV4-2 with TRBJ2-3, with a possible D match to TRBD2 (5 bases). Germline V gives CDR1 LGHNA, CDR2 YNFKEQ. V dropped 0 bases and J dropped 2 bases, with 15 bases sitting between them. The CDR3 totals 17 residues. CDR3 DNA sequence: TGTGCCAGCAGCCAAGACTTCCTAGCCGAAACCACAGATACGCAGTATTTT. Amino acid sequence: CASSQDFLAETTDTQYF.

In its sample, this clonotype was seen many times. The rearrangement joins TRBV19 to TRBJ1-5; D remains unclear. Germline V gene data show CDR1 as LNHDA and CDR2 as SQIVND (reference sequence). The germline V and J ends were trimmed by 2 bases and 0 bases, with 5 bases remaining between them. The CDR3 has 14 residues. The CDR3 DNA reads TGTGCCAGTAGTATACAGATTAGCAATCAGCCCCAGCATTTT. Its protein is CASSIQISNQPQHF.

The gene calls are TRBV4-3 and TRBJ1-4; perhaps TRBD1 as D (5 bases). The germline CDR1 and CDR2 sequences are LGHNA and YSLEER. CDR3 length equals 16 residues. With 0 bases removed from V and 8 bases from J, the gap between germline ends came to 16 bases. This CDR3 is CASSQDRSGGDEKLFF. CDR3 DNA: TGCGCCAGCAGCCAAGATAGGTCGGGGGGTGACGAAAAACTGTTTTTT.

This clonotype was observed a few times. The V and J genes are TRBV7-8 and TRBJ1-2; D is perhaps TRBD1 (6 bases). The V end lost 2 bases, the J end lost 6 bases, and 19 bases lay between the germline ends. The CDR3 is made up of 16 amino acids. The V gene's germline CDR1 is SGHVS and CDR2 FQNEAQ. CDR3 nucleotide sequence: TGTGCCAGCAGCTTATGGTCCGTTGGGGGCTTTGATGGCTACACCTTC. Amino acid sequence: CASSLWSVGGFDGYTF.